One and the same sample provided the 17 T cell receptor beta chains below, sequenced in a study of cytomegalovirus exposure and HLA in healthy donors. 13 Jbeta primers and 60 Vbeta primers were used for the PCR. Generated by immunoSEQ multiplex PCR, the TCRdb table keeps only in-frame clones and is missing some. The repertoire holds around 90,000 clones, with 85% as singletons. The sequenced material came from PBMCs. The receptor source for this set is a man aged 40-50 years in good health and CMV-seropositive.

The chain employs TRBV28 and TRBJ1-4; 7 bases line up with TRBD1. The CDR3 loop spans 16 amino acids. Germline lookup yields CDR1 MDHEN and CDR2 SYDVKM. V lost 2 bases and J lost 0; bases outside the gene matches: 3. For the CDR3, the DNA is TGTGCCAGCAGTTTAACAGGACAGGCAACTAATGAAAAACTGTTTTTT. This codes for CASSLTGQATNEKLFF. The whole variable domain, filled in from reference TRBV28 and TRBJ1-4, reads DVKVTQSSRYLVKRTGEKVFLECVQDMDHENMFWYRQDPGLGLRLIYFSYDVKMKEKGDIPEGYSVSREKKERFSLILESASTNQTSMYLCASSLTGQATNEKLFFGSGTQLSVL.

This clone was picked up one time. In nucleotides, the CDR3 is TGTGCCAGCAGCTTGGGGGTCAGGATGACCTATAATTCACCCCTCCACTTT. Its translation is CASSLGVRMTYNSPLHF. The chain couples TRBV5-6 to TRBJ1-6; D is undetermined. The CDR3 has 17 residues. The V end lost 0 bases, the J end lost 2 bases, and 12 bases lay between the germline ends. Germline CDR1 is SGHDT and CDR2 is YYEEEE.

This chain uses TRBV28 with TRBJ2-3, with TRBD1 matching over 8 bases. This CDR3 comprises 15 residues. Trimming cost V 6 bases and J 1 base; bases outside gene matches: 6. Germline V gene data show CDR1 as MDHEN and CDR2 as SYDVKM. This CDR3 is CASRSRGRGTDTQYF. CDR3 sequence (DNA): TGTGCCAGCAGGTCCAGGGGGCGCGGCACAGATACGCAGTATTTT. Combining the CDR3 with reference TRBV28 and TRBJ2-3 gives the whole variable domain DVKVTQSSRYLVKRTGEKVFLECVQDMDHENMFWYRQDPGLGLRLIYFSYDVKMKEKGDIPEGYSVSREKKERFSLILESASTNQTSMYLCASRSRGRGTDTQYFGPGTRLTVL.

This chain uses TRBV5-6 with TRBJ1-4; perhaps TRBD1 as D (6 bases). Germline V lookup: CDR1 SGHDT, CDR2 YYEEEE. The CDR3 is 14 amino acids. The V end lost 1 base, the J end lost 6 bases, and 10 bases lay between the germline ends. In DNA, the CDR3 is TGTGCCAGCAGCTTGTGGACAGCTCATGAAAAACTGTTTTTT. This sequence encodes CASSLWTAHEKLFF.

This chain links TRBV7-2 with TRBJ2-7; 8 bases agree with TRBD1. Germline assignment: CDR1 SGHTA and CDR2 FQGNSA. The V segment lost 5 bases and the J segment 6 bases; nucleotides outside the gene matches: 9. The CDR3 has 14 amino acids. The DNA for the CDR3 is TGTGCCAGCAGCCTACCAGGGGGCCCTCTCGAGCAGTACTTC. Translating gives CASSLPGGPLEQYF.

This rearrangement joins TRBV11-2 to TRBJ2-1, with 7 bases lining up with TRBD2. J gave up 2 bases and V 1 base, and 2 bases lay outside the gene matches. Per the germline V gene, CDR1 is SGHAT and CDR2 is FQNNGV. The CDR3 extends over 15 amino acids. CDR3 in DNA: TGTGCCAGCAGCTTAGGGGGGGGAGCCTACAATGAGCAGTTCTTC. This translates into CASSLGGGAYNEQFF. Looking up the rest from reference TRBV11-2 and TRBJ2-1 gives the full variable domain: EAGVAQSPRYKIIEKRQSVAFWCNPISGHATLYWYQQILGQGPKLLIQFQNNGVVDDSQLPKDRFSAERLKGVDSTLKIQPAKLEDSAVYLCASSLGGGAYNEQFFGPGTRLTVL.

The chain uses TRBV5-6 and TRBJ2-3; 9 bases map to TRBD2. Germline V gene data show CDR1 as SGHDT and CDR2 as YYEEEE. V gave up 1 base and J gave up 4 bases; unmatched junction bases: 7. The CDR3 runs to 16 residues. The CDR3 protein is CASSLLAGVWADTQYF. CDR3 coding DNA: TGTGCCAGCAGCTTGTTAGCGGGAGTCTGGGCAGATACGCAGTATTTT.

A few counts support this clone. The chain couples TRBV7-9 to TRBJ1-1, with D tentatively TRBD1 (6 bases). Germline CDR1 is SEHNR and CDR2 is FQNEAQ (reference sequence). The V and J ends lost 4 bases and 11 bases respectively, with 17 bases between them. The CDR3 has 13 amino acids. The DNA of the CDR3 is TGTGCCAGCAGCTCCCCGGGACACTGCGGGGCTTTCTTT. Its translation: CASSSPGHCGAFF.

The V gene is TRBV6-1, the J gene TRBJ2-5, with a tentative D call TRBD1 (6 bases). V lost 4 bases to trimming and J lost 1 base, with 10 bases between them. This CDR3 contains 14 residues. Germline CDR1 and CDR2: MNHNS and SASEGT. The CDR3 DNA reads TGTGCCAGCAGTGTAGGGGGAAGCCAAGAGACCCAGTACTTC. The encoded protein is CASSVGGSQETQYF.

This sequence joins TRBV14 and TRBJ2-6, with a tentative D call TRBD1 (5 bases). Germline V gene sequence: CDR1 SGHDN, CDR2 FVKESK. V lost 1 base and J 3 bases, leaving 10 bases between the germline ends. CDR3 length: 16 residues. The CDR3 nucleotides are TGTGCCAGCAGCCAAGCTGGGGCATTTGGGGCCAACGTCCTGACTTTC. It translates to CASSQAGAFGANVLTF.

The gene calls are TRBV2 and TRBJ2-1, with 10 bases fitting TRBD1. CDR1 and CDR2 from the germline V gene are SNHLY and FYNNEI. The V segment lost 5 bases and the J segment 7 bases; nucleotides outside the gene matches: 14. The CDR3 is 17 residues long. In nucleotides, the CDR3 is TGTGCCAGCAGTCCCGGCACGGACAGGGGGTCGAGTAATGAGCAGTTCTTC. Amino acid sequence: CASSPGTDRGSSNEQFF.

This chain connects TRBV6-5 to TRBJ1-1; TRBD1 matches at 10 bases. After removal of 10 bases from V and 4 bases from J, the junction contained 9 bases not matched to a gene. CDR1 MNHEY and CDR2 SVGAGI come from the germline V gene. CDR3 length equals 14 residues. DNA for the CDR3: TGTGCCACCTTGCCGGGACAGGGGTTCACTGAAGCTTTCTTT. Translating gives CATLPGQGFTEAFF.

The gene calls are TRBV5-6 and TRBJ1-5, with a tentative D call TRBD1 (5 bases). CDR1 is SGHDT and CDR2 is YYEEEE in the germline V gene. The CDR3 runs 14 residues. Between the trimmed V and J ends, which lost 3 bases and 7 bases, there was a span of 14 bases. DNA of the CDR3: TGTGCCAGCAGCTCAGACGACAGAGAACAGCCCCAGCATTTT. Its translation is CASSSDDREQPQHF.

As DNA, the CDR3 is TGTGCCAGCAGTAACCGGGACAGGGGGAACCAGCCCCAGCATTTT. Its translation: CASSNRDRGNQPQHF. The chain combines TRBV6-1 with TRBJ1-5; 11 bases map to TRBD1. CDR1 is MNHNS and CDR2 is SASEGT in the germline V gene. Trimming removed 5 bases from V and 7 bases from J; junction bases left unmatched: 7. This CDR3 is 15 amino acids long.

The CDR3 spells CASADRRGAGELFF. CDR3 sequence (DNA): TGTGCCAGCGCGGACCGCAGGGGGGCCGGGGAGCTGTTTTTT. J is TRBJ2-2 and V is TRBV6-1; TRBD1 is a possible D gene (7 bases). The CDR3 is 14 amino acids. The V end lost 8 bases, the J end lost 6 bases, and 16 bases lay between the germline ends. Germline V CDR1 and CDR2: MNHNS, SASEGT.

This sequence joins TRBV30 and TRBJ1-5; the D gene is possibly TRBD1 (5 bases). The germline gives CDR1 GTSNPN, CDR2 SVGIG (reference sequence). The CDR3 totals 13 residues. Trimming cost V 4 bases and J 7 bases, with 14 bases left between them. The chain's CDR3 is CAWNAGVGQPQHF. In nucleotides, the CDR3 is TGTGCCTGGAACGCGGGGGTCGGGCAGCCCCAGCATTTT. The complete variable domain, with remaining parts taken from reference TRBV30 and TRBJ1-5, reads SQTIHQWPATLVQPVGSPLSLECTVEGTSNPNLYWYRQAAGRGLQLLFYSVGIGQISSEVPQNLSASRPQDRQFILSSKKLLLSDSGFYLCAWNAGVGQPQHFGDGTRLSIL.

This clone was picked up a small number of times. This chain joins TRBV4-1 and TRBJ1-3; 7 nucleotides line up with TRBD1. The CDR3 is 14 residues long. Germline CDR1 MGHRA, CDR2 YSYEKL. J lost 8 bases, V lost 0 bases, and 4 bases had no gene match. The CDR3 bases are TGCGCCAGCAGCCAAGATCCAGGGGGATACACCATATATTTT. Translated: CASSQDPGGYTIYF.